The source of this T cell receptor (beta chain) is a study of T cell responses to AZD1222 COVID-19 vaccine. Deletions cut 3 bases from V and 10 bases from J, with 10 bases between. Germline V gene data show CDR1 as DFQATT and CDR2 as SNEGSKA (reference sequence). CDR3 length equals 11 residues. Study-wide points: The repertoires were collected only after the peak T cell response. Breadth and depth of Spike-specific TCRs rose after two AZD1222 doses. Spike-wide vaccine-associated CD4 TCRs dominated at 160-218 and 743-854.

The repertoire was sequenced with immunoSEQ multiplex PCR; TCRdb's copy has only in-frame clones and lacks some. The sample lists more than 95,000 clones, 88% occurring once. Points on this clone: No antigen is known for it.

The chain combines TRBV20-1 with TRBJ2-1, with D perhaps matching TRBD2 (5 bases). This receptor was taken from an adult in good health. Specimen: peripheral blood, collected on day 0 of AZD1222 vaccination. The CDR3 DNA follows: TGCAGTGCTAGTCTAGCAAGGGAGCAGTTCTTC. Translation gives CSASLAREQFF.